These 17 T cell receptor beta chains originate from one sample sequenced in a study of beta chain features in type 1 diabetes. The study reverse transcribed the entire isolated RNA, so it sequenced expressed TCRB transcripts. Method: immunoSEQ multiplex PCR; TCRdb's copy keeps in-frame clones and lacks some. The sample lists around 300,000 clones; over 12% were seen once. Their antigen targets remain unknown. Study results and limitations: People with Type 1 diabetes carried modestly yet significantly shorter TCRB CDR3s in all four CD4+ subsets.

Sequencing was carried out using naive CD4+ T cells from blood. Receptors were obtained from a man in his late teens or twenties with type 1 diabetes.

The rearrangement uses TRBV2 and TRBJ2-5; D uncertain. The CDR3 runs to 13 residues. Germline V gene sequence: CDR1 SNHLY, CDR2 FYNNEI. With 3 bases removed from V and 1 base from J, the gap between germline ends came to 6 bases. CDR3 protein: CASSESIQETQYF. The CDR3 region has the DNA TGTGCCAGCAGTGAGTCTATCCAAGAGACCCAGTACTTC.

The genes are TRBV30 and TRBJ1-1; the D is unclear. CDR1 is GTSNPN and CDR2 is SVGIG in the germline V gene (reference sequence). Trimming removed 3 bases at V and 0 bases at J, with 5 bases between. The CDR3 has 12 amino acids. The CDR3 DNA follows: TGTGCCTGGAGGTTCATGAACACTGAAGCTTTCTTT. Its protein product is CAWRFMNTEAFF.

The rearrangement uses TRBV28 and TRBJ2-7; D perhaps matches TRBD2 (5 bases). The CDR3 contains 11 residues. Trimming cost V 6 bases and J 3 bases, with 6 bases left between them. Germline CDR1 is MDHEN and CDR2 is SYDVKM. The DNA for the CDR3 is TGTGCCAGCAGCACTAGCTACGAGCAGTACTTC. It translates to CASSTSYEQYF.

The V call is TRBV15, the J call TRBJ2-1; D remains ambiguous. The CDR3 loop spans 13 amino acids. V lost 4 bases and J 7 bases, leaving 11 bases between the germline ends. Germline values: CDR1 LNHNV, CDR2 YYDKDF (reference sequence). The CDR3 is CATSTDFTNEQFF. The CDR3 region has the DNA TGTGCCACCAGCACTGACTTCACAAATGAGCAGTTCTTC.

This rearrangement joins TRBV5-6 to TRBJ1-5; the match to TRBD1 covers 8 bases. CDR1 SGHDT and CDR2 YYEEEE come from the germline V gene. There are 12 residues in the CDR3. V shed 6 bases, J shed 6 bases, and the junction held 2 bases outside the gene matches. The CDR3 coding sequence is TGTGCCAGCACAGGGGGCCCTCAGCCCCAGCATTTT. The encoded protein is CASTGGPQPQHF.

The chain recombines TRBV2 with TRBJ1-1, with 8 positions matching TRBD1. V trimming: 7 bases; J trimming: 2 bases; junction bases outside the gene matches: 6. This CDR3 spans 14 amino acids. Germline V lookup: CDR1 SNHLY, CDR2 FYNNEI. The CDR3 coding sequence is TGTGCCAGCACACCAGGACAGGGAAACACTGAAGCTTTCTTT. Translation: CASTPGQGNTEAFF.

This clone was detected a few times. The CDR3 DNA sequence: TGTGCCAGCTCACCCGCCAGGGCATCAAGCTCTGGGGCCAACGTCCTGACTTTC. Protein: CASSPARASSSGANVLTF. The rearrangement uses TRBV18 and TRBJ2-6; D is perhaps TRBD1 (5 bases). The CDR3 spans 18 residues. The germline V gene has CDR1 KGHSH and CDR2 LQKENI. Trimming took 3 bases from V and 0 from J, leaving 15 bases between them.

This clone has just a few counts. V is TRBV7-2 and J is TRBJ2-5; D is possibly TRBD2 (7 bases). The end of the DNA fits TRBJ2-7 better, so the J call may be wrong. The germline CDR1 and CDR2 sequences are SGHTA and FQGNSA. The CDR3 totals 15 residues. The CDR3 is CASSLAAGASYEQYF. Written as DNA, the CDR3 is TGTGCCAGCAGCTTAGCGGCGGGGGCCTCGTACGAGCAGTACTTC.

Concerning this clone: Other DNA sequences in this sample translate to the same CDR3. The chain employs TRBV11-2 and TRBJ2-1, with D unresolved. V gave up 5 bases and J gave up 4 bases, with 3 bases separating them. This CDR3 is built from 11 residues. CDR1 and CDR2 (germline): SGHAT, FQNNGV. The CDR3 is CASSPYNEQFF. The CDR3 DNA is TGTGCCAGCAGCCCGTACAATGAGCAGTTCTTC.

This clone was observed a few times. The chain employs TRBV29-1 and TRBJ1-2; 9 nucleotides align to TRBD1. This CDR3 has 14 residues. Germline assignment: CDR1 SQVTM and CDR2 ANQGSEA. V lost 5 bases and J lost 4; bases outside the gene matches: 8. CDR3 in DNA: TGCAGCGTTTCGACAGGGGGTCTGGTCTATGGCTACACCTTC. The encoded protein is CSVSTGGLVYGYTF.

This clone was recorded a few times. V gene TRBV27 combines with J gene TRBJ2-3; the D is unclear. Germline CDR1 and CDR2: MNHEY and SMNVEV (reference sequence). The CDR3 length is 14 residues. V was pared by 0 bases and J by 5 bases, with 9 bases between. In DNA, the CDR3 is TGTGCCAGCAGTTTATCGAAGTGGAGAGATACGCAGTATTTT. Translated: CASSLSKWRDTQYF.

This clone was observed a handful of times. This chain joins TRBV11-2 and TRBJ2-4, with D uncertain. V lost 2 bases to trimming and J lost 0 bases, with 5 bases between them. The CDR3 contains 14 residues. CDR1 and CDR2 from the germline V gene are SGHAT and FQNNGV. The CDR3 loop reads CASSLSLAKNIQYF. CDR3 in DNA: TGTGCCAGCAGCTTATCATTAGCCAAAAACATTCAGTACTTC.

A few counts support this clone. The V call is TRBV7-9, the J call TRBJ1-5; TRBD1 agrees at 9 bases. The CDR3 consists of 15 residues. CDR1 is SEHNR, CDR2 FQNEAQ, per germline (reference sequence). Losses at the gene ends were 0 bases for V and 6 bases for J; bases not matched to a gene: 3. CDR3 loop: CASSLAGQGSQPQHF. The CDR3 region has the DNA TGTGCCAGCAGCTTAGCGGGACAGGGCAGTCAGCCCCAGCATTTT.

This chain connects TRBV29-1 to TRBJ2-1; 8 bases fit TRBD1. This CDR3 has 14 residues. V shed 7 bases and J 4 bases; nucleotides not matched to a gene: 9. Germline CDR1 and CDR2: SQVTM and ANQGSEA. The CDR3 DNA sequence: TGCAGCGCGAGGGCGGACAGGGATTACAATGAGCAGTTCTTC. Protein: CSARADRDYNEQFF.

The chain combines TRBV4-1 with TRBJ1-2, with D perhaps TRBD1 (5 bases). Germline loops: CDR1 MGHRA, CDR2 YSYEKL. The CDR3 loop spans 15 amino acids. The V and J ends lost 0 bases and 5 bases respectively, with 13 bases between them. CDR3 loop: CASSQDPGRAYGYTF. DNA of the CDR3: TGCGCCAGCAGCCAAGATCCGGGCAGGGCTTATGGCTACACCTTC.

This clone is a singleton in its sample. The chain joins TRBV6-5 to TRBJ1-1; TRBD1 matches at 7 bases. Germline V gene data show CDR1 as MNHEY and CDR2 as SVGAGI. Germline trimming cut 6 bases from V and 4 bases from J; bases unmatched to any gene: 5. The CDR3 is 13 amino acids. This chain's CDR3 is CASRGRDSTEAFF. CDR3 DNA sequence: TGTGCCAGCAGGGGCAGGGACAGCACTGAAGCTTTCTTT.

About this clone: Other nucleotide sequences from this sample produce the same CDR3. The CDR3 DNA sequence: TGTGCCAGCAGCGTAGGATTAGCGGGGGGCACAGATACGCAGTATTTT. This gives the protein CASSVGLAGGTDTQYF. The V and J genes are TRBV9 and TRBJ2-3; TRBD2 matches 9 bases. Germline V gene sequence: CDR1 SGDLS, CDR2 YYNGEE. The CDR3 is 16 amino acids. The trim removed 0 bases at V and 1 base at J, leaving 3 bases unmatched.